The T cell receptor (beta chain) under discussion was sequenced for a study of T cells in Graves' hyperthyroidism and ophthalmopathy. From RNA transcripts, TCR beta CDR3 regions were amplified. TCR CDR3 underwent first-round RT-PCR with the HTBI primer set. TCRdb used MiXCR to reprocess the multiplex PCR reads, holding one entry per CDR3 protein. The sample shows 550,000 to 700,000 distinct CDR3 sequences, more than 45% of them seen only once. The sequence came from an adult woman with Graves' disease, either hyperthyroidism or ophthalmopathy (not recorded which). Sequenced material: peripheral blood or thyroid tissue (not recorded which).

The CDR3 is CSAKFSAAYEQYF. The CDR3 DNA is TGCAGTGCTAAGTTTAGCGCAGCCTACGAGCAGTACTTC. This chain uses TRBV20-1 with TRBJ2-7; possible D gene TRBD2, 5 bases. Deletions cut 4 bases from V and 2 bases from J, with 12 bases between. CDR1 and CDR2 (germline): DFQATT, SNEGSKA (reference sequence). The CDR3 is 13 amino acids.